The 23 T cell receptor beta chains in this list originate from one sample, sequenced in a study of blood T cell repertoires in COVID-19. Assay used: immunoSEQ multiplex PCR; TCRdb lists only in-frame clones, some missing. Among 650,000 to 800,000 clones listed, around 90% were seen once. The specimen sequenced was peripheral blood. Source of these receptors: a young woman with acute or convalescent COVID-19.

This sequence joins TRBV30 and TRBJ1-5; D ambiguous. In germline, CDR1 is GTSNPN, CDR2 SVGIG (reference sequence). Trimming pared 0 bases from V and 7 bases from J, leaving 10 bases between. The CDR3 totals 13 residues. CDR3 amino acids: CAWSVRSGQPQHF. CDR3 DNA: TGTGCCTGGAGTGTAAGAAGTGGCCAGCCCCAGCATTTT.

In the case of this clone: The same CDR3 also results from other DNA sequences found in this sample. The V gene is TRBV7-9, the J gene TRBJ2-7; 7 bases are shared with TRBD1. The V and J ends lost 3 bases and 1 base, in that order; junction bases with no gene match: 3. From germline, CDR1 is SEHNR and CDR2 FQNEAQ (reference sequence). There are 14 residues in the CDR3. Here the CDR3 reads CASSLRDSSYEQYF. The CDR3 bases are TGTGCCAGCAGCTTGAGGGACAGTTCCTACGAGCAGTACTTC.

V gene TRBV19 combines with J gene TRBJ1-1; D gene ambiguous. From germline, CDR1 is LNHDA and CDR2 SQIVND (reference sequence). The ends were cut back, 6 bases at V and 0 bases at J, with 8 bases in the middle. The CDR3 is made up of 13 amino acids. The CDR3 protein is CASRRAMNTEAFF. CDR3 coding DNA: TGTGCCAGTAGGAGGGCGATGAACACTGAAGCTTTCTTT.

The chain couples TRBV15 to TRBJ1-1; 7 nucleotides match TRBD1. This CDR3 has 17 amino acids. Trimming at V came to 4 bases and at J to 0 bases, leaving 11 bases not matched to a gene. The germline CDR1 and CDR2 sequences are LNHNV and YYDKDF (reference sequence). CDR3: CATSTTWGTALNTEAFF. Written as DNA, the CDR3 is TGTGCCACCAGCACTACCTGGGGGACAGCCTTGAACACTGAAGCTTTCTTT. Complete variable domain (other parts from reference TRBV15 and TRBJ1-1): DAMVIQNPRYQVTQFGKPVTLSCSQTLNHNVMYWYQQKSSQAPKLLFHYYDKDFNNEADTPDNFQSRRPNTSFCFLDIRSPGLGDTAMYLCATSTTWGTALNTEAFFGQGTRLTVV.

This clone was recorded only once. The chain uses TRBV5-1 and TRBJ2-7; possibly TRBD2 for D (6 bases). The CDR3 has 16 amino acids. CDR1 is SGHRS and CDR2 is YFSETQ in the germline V gene. V was trimmed by 4 bases and J by 5 bases, leaving 22 bases between them. CDR3 sequence: CASSQPGGGAIHEQYF. The DNA for the CDR3 is TGCGCCAGCAGCCAACCTGGTGGAGGGGCGATCCACGAGCAGTACTTC. Combining the CDR3 with reference TRBV5-1 and TRBJ2-7 gives the whole variable domain KAGVTQTPRYLIKTRGQQVTLSCSPISGHRSVSWYQQTPGQGLQFLFEYFSETQRNKGNFPGRFSGRQFSNSRSEMNVSTLELGDSALYLCASSQPGGGAIHEQYFGPGTRLTVT.

V gene TRBV5-1 combines with J gene TRBJ1-2; 7 bases align to TRBD1. There are 15 residues in the CDR3. Trimming took 3 bases from V and 2 from J; bases not matched to a gene: 7. Germline CDR1 is SGHRS and CDR2 is YFSETQ. The CDR3 DNA sequence: TGCGCCAGCAGCTCCGGGGACAGACCGAACTATGGCTACACCTTC. Translation gives CASSSGDRPNYGYTF.

The J gene is TRBJ1-5, the V gene TRBV5-6, with D possibly TRBD1 on 5 matching bases. V shed 0 bases and J shed 5 bases, with 18 bases lying between them. The CDR3 totals 17 residues. Germline CDR1 and CDR2: SGHDT and YYEEEE. In DNA form, the CDR3 reads TGTGCCAGCAGCTTGGGGGCGTCGGCAGGGTTATATCAGCCCCAGCATTTT. It codes for CASSLGASAGLYQPQHF.

V is TRBV13 and J is TRBJ1-5; tentative D call: TRBD1 (6 bases). Trimming cost V 5 bases and J 5 bases, with 13 bases left between them. The CDR3 consists of 14 residues. Germline V gene lookup returns CDR1 PRHDT and CDR2 FYEKMQ (reference sequence). CDR3 in amino acids: CASSPRTVDQPQHF. The CDR3 DNA reads as TGTGCCAGCAGCCCCCGGACAGTAGATCAGCCCCAGCATTTT.

The CDR3 DNA reads TGCGCCAGCAGCCAAGGTACAGGGGCCATGCTTACTAGCACAGATACGCAGTATTTT. This encodes CASSQGTGAMLTSTDTQYF. The chain combines TRBV4-3 with TRBJ2-3; 7 nucleotides align to TRBD1. The CDR3 totals 19 residues. Trimming took 1 base from V and 0 from J; bases not matched to a gene: 13. CDR1 and CDR2 (germline): LGHNA, YSLEER.

This rearrangement joins TRBV29-1 to TRBJ1-1, with D possibly matching TRBD1 (6 bases). CDR3 length: 11 amino acids. The ends were cut back, 6 bases at V and 3 bases at J, with 8 bases in the middle. Germline CDR1 reads SQVTM; CDR2 reads ANQGSEA. CDR3 DNA sequence: TGCAGCGTGGCAGGGGACACTGAAGCTTTCTTT. It specifies CSVAGDTEAFF. Full variable domain (remainder filled in from reference TRBV29-1 and TRBJ1-1): SAVISQKPSRDICQRGTSLTIQCQVDSQVTMMFWYRQQPGQSLTLIATANQGSEATYESGFVIDKFPISRPNLTFSTLTVSNMSPEDSSIYLCSVAGDTEAFFGQGTRLTVV.

The genes are TRBV7-7 and TRBJ2-5; TRBD2 matches 13 bases. The germline CDR1 and CDR2 sequences are SSHAT and FNYEAQ (reference sequence). The CDR3 spans 18 residues. With 4 bases clipped from V and 4 bases from J, the junction kept 12 bases outside the gene matches. CDR3 amino acids: CASSSRLAGGRGRETQYF. CDR3 sequence (DNA): TGTGCCAGCAGCTCCCGACTAGCGGGGGGCCGGGGCCGAGAGACCCAGTACTTC. The complete variable domain, with remaining parts taken from reference TRBV7-7 and TRBJ2-5, reads GAGVSQSPRYKVTKRGQDVTLRCDPISSHATLYWYQQALGQGPEFLTYFNYEAQPDKSGLPSDRFSAERPEGSISTLTIQRTEQRDSAMYRCASSSRLAGGRGRETQYFGPGTRLLVL.

This sequence joins TRBV24-1 and TRBJ1-1, with TRBD1 matching over 10 bases. The V gene's germline CDR1 is KGHDR and CDR2 SFDVKD. V lost 6 bases, J lost 1 base, and 7 bases stayed unmatched. The CDR3 is 16 amino acids. DNA for the CDR3: TGTGCCACCAGTAGGGGGACAGGGGATAAGAACACTGAAGCTTTCTTT. Protein: CATSRGTGDKNTEAFF.

This sequence joins TRBV7-2 and TRBJ2-2, with D possibly matching TRBD2 (5 bases). V lost 3 bases and J 6 bases, leaving 11 bases between the germline ends. The germline V gene encodes CDR1 SGHTA and CDR2 FQGNSA. The CDR3 loop spans 14 amino acids. The CDR3 bases are TGTGCCAGCAGCTTCTCCGGGGTCCCCGGGGAGCTGTTTTTT. This codes for CASSFSGVPGELFF.

V is TRBV7-2 and J is TRBJ1-2; 8 nucleotides agree with TRBD1. V lost 1 base and J lost 8; bases outside the gene matches: 6. This CDR3 comprises 14 residues. Germline CDR1 and CDR2: SGHTA and FQGNSA. This CDR3 is CASSLVQGARGYTF. In nucleotides, the CDR3 is TGTGCCAGCAGCTTAGTGCAGGGGGCTCGGGGCTACACCTTC.

This rearrangement joins TRBV9 to TRBJ1-2, with 8 bases that match TRBD1. Germline CDR1 and CDR2: SGDLS and YYNGEE. CDR3 size: 14 residues. The V gene end was trimmed by 2 bases and the J gene end by 6 bases; junction bases not matched to a gene: 6. CDR3 nucleotide sequence: TGTGCCAGCAGCGTTCTACAGGGGGGTAATGGCTACACCTTC. It is translated as CASSVLQGGNGYTF.

This clone was recorded only once. The genes are TRBV7-9 and TRBJ2-3; TRBD2 agrees at 14 bases. Losses at the gene ends were 5 bases for V and 3 bases for J; bases not matched to a gene: 4. This CDR3 is built from 16 residues. Germline CDR1 reads SEHNR; CDR2 reads FQNEAQ (reference sequence). The CDR3 loop is CASSQRLAGGTDTQYF. The CDR3 bases are TGTGCCAGCAGCCAAAGACTAGCGGGGGGGACAGATACGCAGTATTTT.

The chain employs TRBV7-6 and TRBJ1-1; D unresolved. CDR1 and CDR2 (germline): SGHVS, FNYEAQ. V gave up 5 bases and J gave up 0 bases, with 13 bases separating them. The CDR3 has 15 amino acids. CDR3 coding DNA: TGTGCCAGCAGCCCGACCGACTTTATGAACACTGAAGCTTTCTTT. It translates to CASSPTDFMNTEAFF.

This clone was recorded a few times. This chain uses TRBV4-1 with TRBJ1-1, with D unclear. CDR1 and CDR2 (germline): MGHRA, YSYEKL. Trimming removed 4 bases from V and 0 bases from J, with 6 bases in between. The CDR3 totals 13 residues. The CDR3 region is CASSRLLNTEAFF. The CDR3 nucleotides are TGCGCCAGCAGCCGGCTGTTGAACACTGAAGCTTTCTTT.

The rearrangement uses TRBV5-1 and TRBJ2-3; weak D call: TRBD1 (6 bases). The germline CDR1 and CDR2 sequences are SGHRS and YFSETQ. The CDR3 is made up of 15 amino acids. V lost 5 bases and J 2 bases, leaving 15 bases between the germline ends. The CDR3 is CASSVGAPSTDTQYF. The CDR3, as DNA: TGCGCCAGCAGTGTGGGGGCGCCTTCCACAGATACGCAGTATTTT. The variable domain in full, completed from reference TRBV5-1 and TRBJ2-3, reads KAGVTQTPRYLIKTRGQQVTLSCSPISGHRSVSWYQQTPGQGLQFLFEYFSETQRNKGNFPGRFSGRQFSNSRSEMNVSTLELGDSALYLCASSVGAPSTDTQYFGPGTRLTVL.

The gene calls are TRBV5-4 and TRBJ1-2, with 7 bases fitting TRBD1. The CDR3 loop spans 13 amino acids. Germline-derived CDR1 and CDR2 are SGHNT and YYREEE (reference sequence). V lost 6 bases, J lost 7 bases, and 9 bases stayed unmatched. Here the CDR3 reads CASMTGSHGGYTF. As DNA, the CDR3 is TGTGCCAGCATGACAGGGAGTCACGGTGGCTACACCTTC.

The chain couples TRBV5-4 to TRBJ2-3; the D gene is possibly TRBD2 (7 bases). Between the trimmed V and J ends, which lost 4 bases and 11 bases, there was a span of 17 bases. The CDR3 length is 13 residues. Germline CDR1 SGHNT, CDR2 YYREEE (reference sequence). CDR3 nucleotide sequence: TGTGCCAGCAGCCCCGGCATAGGGGGGGGGCAGTATTTT. Amino acids: CASSPGIGGGQYF.

The chain carries TRBV7-2 and TRBJ1-5; D is perhaps TRBD1 (6 bases). The CDR3 extends over 15 amino acids. Germline CDR1 SGHTA, CDR2 FQGNSA. The V and J ends lost 8 bases and 6 bases respectively, with 20 bases between them. The CDR3 DNA sequence: TGTGCCAGCTGGGGGGGCGCGGGGGGCATTCAGCCCCAGCATTTT. Translated: CASWGGAGGIQPQHF.

The genes are TRBV28 and TRBJ2-1; 7 nucleotides match TRBD2. Trimming removed 7 bases from V and 2 bases from J; junction bases left unmatched: 20. This CDR3 has 19 amino acids. The V gene's germline CDR1 is MDHEN and CDR2 SYDVKM. CDR3 amino acids: CASTGTTSPTPRTYNEQFF. The CDR3 bases are TGTGCCAGCACCGGGACTACAAGCCCGACCCCAAGGACCTACAATGAGCAGTTCTTC. Complete variable domain (other parts from reference TRBV28 and TRBJ2-1): DVKVTQSSRYLVKRTGEKVFLECVQDMDHENMFWYRQDPGLGLRLIYFSYDVKMKEKGDIPEGYSVSREKKERFSLILESASTNQTSMYLCASTGTTSPTPRTYNEQFFGPGTRLTVL.